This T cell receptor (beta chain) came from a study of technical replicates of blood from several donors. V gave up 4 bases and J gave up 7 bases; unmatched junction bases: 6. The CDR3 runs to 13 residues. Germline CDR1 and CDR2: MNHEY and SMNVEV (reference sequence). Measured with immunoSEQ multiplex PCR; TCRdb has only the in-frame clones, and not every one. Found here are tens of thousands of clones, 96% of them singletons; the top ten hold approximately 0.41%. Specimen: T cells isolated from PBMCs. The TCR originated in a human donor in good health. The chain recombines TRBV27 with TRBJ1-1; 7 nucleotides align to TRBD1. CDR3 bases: TGTGCCAGCAGTTCCCACAGGGGCTTTGAAGCTTTCTTT. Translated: CASSSHRGFEAFF.